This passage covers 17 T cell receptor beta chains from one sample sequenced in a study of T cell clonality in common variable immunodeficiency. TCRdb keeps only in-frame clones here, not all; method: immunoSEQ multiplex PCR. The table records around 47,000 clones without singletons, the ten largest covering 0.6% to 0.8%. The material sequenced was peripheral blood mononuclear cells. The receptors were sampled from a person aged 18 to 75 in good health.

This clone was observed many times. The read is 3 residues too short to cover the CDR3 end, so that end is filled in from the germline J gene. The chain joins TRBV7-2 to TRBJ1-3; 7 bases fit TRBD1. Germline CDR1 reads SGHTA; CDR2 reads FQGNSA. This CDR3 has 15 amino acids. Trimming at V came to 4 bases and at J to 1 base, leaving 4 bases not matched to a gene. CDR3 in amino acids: CASSSTGTSGNTIYF. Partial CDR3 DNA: TGTGCCAGCAGCTCGACAGGGACTTCTGGAAACACC.

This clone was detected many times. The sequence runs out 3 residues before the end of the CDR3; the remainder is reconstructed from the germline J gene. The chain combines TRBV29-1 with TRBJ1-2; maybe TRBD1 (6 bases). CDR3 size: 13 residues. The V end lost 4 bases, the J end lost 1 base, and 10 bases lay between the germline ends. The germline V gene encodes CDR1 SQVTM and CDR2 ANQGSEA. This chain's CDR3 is CSVGTDLNYGYTF. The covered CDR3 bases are TGCAGCGTTGGGACAGACCTTAACTATGGC.

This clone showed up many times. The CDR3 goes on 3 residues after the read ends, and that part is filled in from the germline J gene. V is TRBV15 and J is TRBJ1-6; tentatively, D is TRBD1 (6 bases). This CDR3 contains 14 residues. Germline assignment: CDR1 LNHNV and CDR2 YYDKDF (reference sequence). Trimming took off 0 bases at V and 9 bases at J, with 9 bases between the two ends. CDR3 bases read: TGTGCCACCAGCAGAGAGGGACAACTTTCACCC. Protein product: CATSREGQLSP. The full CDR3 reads CATSREGQLSPLHF. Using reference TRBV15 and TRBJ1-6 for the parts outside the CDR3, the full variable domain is DAMVIQNPRYQVTQFGKPVTLSCSQTLNHNVMYWYQQKSSQAPKLLFHYYDKDFNNEADTPDNFQSRRPNTSFCFLDIRSPGLGDTAMYLCATSREGQLSPLHFGNGTRLTVT.

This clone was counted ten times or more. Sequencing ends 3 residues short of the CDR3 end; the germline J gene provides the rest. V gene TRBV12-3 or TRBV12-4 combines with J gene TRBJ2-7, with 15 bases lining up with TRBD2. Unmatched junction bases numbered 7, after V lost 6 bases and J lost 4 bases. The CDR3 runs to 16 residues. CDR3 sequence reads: CASRNAGTSGRYEQYF. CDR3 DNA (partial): TGTGCCAGCAGGAACGCCGGGACTAGCGGGAGGTACGAG.

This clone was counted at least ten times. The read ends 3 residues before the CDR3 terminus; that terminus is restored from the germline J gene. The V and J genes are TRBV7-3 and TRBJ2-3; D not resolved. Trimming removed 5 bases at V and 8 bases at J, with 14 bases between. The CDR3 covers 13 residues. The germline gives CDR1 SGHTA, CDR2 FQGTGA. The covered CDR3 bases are TGTGCCAGCAGCCCCCCTGGGCACCCTACG. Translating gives CASSPPGHPT. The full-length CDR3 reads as CASSPPGHPTQYF.

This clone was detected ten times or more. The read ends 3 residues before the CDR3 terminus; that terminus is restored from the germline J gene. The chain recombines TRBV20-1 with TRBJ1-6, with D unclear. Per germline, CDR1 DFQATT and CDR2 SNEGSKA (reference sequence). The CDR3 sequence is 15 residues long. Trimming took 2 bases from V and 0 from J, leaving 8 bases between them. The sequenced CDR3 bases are TGCAGTGCTAGAAGCTCCTTCTCCTATAATTCACCC. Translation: CSARSSFSYNSP. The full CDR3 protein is CSARSSFSYNSPLHF.

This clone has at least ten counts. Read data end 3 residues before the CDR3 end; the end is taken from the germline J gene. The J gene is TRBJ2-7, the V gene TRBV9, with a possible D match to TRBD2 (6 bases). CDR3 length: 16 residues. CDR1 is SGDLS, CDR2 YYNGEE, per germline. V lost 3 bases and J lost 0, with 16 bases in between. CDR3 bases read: TGTGCCAGCAGCGAGGGGCCCTCCGGGAGCTCCTACGAG. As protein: CASSEGPSGSSYE. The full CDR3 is CASSEGPSGSSYEQYF.

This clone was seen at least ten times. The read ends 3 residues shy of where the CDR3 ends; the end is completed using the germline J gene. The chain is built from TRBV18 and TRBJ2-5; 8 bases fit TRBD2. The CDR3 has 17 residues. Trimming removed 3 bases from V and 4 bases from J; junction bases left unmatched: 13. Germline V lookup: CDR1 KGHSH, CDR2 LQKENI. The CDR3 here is CASSPSLRAGVGETQYF. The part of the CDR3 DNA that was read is TGTGCCAGCTCACCTAGCCTACGAGCGGGAGTTGGAGAGACC.

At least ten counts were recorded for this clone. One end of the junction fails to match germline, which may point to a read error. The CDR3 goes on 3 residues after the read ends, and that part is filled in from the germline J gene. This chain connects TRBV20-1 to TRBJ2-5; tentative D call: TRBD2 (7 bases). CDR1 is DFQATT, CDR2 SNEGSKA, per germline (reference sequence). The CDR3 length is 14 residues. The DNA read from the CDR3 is TGCAGTGCCAGAGAGGGGGGGGCCCGAGAGACC. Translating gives CSAREGGARET. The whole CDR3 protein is CSAREGGARETQYF.

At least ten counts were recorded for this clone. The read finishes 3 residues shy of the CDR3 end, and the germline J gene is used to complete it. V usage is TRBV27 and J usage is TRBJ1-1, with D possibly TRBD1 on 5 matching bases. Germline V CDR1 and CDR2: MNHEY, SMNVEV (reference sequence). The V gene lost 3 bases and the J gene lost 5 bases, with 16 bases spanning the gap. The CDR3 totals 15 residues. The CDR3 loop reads CASSLSFGARTEAFF. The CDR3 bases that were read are TGTGCCAGCAGTTTGTCTTTTGGGGCGCGAACTGAA.

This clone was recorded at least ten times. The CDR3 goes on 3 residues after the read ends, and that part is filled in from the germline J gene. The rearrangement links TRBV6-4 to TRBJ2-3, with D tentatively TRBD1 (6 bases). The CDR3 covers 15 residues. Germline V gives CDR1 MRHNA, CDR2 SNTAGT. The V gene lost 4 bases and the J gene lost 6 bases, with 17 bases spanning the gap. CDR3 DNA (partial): TGTGCCAGCAGTGCCGACGATGGGGGCCCCGATACG. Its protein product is CASSADDGGPDT. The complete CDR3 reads CASSADDGGPDTQYF.

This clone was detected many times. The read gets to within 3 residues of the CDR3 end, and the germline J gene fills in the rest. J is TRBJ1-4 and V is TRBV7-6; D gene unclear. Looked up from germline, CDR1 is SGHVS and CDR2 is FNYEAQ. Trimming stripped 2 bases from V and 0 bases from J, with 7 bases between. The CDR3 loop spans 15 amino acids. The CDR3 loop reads CASSLTVATNEKLFF. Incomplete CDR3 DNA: TGTGCCAGCAGCTTAACAGTTGCAACTAATGAAAAA.

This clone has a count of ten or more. The CDR3 is CASSPAGGSYNEQFF. CDR3 DNA, as far as it was read: TGCGCCAGCAGCCCCGCAGGTGGGTCCTACAATGAG. V and J are TRBV5-1 and TRBJ2-1; the D is unclear. The read finishes 3 residues shy of the CDR3 end, and the germline J gene is used to complete it. The CDR3 is made up of 15 amino acids. Germline V gives CDR1 SGHRS, CDR2 YFSETQ. The V end lost 4 bases, the J end lost 1 base, and 12 bases lay between the germline ends.

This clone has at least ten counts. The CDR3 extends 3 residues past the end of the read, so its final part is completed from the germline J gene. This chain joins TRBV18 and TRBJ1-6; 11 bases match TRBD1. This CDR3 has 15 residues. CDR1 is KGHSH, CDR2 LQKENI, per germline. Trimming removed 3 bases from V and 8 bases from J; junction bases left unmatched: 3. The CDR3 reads CASSPRGQGDSPLHF. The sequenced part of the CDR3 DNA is TGTGCCAGCTCACCGCGGGGACAGGGGGATTCACCC.

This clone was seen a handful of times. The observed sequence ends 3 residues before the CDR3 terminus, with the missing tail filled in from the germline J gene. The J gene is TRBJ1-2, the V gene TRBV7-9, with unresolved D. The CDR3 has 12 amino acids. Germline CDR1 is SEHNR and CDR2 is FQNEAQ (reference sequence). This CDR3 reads CASSFRPDTYTF. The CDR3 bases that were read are TGTGCCAGCAGCTTTCGCCCAGATACC.

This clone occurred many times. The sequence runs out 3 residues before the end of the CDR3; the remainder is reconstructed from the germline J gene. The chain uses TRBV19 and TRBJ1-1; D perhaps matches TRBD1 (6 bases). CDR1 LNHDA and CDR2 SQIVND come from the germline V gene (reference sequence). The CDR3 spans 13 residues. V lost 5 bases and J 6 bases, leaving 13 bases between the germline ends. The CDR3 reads CASSPLTGSEAFF. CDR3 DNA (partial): TGTGCCAGTAGTCCGCTTACAGGGTCTGAA.

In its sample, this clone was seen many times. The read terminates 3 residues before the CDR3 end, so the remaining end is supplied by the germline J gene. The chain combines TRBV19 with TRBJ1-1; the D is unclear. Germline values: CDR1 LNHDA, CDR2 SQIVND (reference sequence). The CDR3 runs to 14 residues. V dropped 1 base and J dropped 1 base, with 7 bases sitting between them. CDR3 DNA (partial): TGTGCCAGTAGTATAGCGTCGGGGAACACTGAA. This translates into CASSIASGNTE. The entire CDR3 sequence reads CASSIASGNTEAFF. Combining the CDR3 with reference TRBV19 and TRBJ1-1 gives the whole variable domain DGGITQSPKYLFRKEGQNVTLSCEQNLNHDAMYWYRQDPGQGLRLIYYSQIVNDFQKGDIAEGYSVSREKKESFPLTVTSAQKNPTAFYLCASSIASGNTEAFFGQGTRLTVV.